This T cell receptor (beta chain) was sequenced during a study of blood T cell repertoires in COVID-19. This CDR3 has 15 amino acids. Germline CDR1 SGHDN, CDR2 FVKESK. Trimming removed 5 bases from V and 0 bases from J; junction bases left unmatched: 4. Data came from immunoSEQ multiplex PCR; TCRdb stores just in-frame clones and leaves some out. This table has 130,000 or so clones, over 80% appearing once. The rearrangement links TRBV14 to TRBJ2-1; TRBD2 aligns across 7 bases. Sequencing was done on a sample of peripheral blood. This receptor was identified in a man aged 60-69 years with active or convalescent COVID-19. CDR3 residues: CASSNLAGSYNEQFF. CDR3 sequence (DNA): TGTGCCAGCAGCAACTTAGCGGGCTCCTACAATGAGCAGTTCTTC.